This T cell receptor beta chain was captured by sequencing in a study of cytomegalovirus exposure and HLA in healthy donors. Clones were sequenced by immunoSEQ multiplex PCR, and TCRdb holds only the in-frame ones, with some missing. Of approximately 97,000 clones in the sample, 80% to 95% were seen once. Whole-study results and caveats: Most TCR sequences were rare, but some public TCRs occurred in many donors. There were three CMV-associated chains whose specificity for CMV antigens was confirmed in vitro. The study put 150 or so TCR beta chains on its list as cytomegalovirus-associated.

Turning to this clone: Its specificity is not known.

Trimming removed 0 bases at V and 1 base at J, with 9 bases between. Germline CDR1 reads SQVTM; CDR2 reads ANQGSEA. This CDR3 has 14 residues. The sample was PBMCs. This receptor was identified in a woman aged 25 to 39 in good health and CMV-seropositive. This rearrangement joins TRBV29-1 to TRBJ1-1, with D unresolved. DNA of the CDR3: TGCAGCGTTGAAGATGAGACGGGGAACACTGAAGCTTTCTTT. Amino acid sequence: CSVEDETGNTEAFF.